Listed here are 4 T cell receptor beta chains from one sample, sequenced in a study of blood T cell repertoires in COVID-19. The assay was immunoSEQ multiplex PCR, and TCRdb's table has in-frame clones only and misses some. The sample carries about 370,000 clones, around 87% recorded once. Input material: peripheral blood. The receptors here all came from a woman aged 30 to 39 with COVID-19, enrolled during active disease.

With regard to this clone: Other nucleotide sequences in the sample specify the same CDR3. V is TRBV5-1 and J is TRBJ2-5; 10 bases align to TRBD1. Trimming at V came to 0 bases and at J to 1 base, leaving 0 bases not matched to a gene. Germline CDR1 SGHRS, CDR2 YFSETQ. The CDR3 contains 15 residues. The CDR3 DNA sequence: TGCGCCAGCAGCTTGGGGACAGGGGGCCAAGAGACCCAGTACTTC. Protein product: CASSLGTGGQETQYF. The full variable domain, in which reference TRBV5-1 and TRBJ2-5 provide the parts outside the CDR3, is KAGVTQTPRYLIKTRGQQVTLSCSPISGHRSVSWYQQTPGQGLQFLFEYFSETQRNKGNFPGRFSGRQFSNSRSEMNVSTLELGDSALYLCASSLGTGGQETQYFGPGTRLLVL.

The rearrangement links TRBV19 to TRBJ2-1, with 11 bases that match TRBD2. J gave up 5 bases and V 6 bases, and 3 bases lay outside the gene matches. The CDR3 is made up of 14 amino acids. Germline CDR1 LNHDA, CDR2 SQIVND (reference sequence). The CDR3, as DNA: TGTGCCAGTAGACTAGCGGGAGTTGACAATGAGCAGTTCTTC. Translating gives CASRLAGVDNEQFF.

The J gene is TRBJ2-2, the V gene TRBV6-5; D gene unclear. This CDR3 comprises 12 residues. Germline-derived CDR1 and CDR2 are MNHEY and SVGAGI. V lost 5 bases and J lost 5, with 6 bases in between. In DNA, the CDR3 is TGTGCCAGCAGTCCCCCGACCGGGGAGCTGTTTTTT. It yields the protein CASSPPTGELFF.

The chain employs TRBV28 and TRBJ1-2, with D hard to call. Germline V gene lookup returns CDR1 MDHEN and CDR2 SYDVKM. This CDR3 has 12 residues. Trimming pared 5 bases from V and 5 bases from J, leaving 9 bases between. DNA for the CDR3: TGTGCCAGCAGTGCCCGGGTTTATGGCTACACCTTC. This translates into CASSARVYGYTF.